This is a list of T cell receptor beta chains from one sample in a study of cytomegalovirus exposure and HLA in healthy donors. The protocol was immunoSEQ multiplex PCR, while the TCRdb copy is restricted to in-frame clones and leaves out a portion. Its table lists some 110,000 clones. Input material: PBMCs. These receptors were obtained from a man aged 18-30 years in good health and CMV-seronegative. Each CDR3 is given with its conserved first and last residue. Each record gives: V gene, J gene, D gene, CDR3 protein, CDR3 DNA. The D gene is left open where the match is weak.

TRBV5-1,TRBJ2-3,TRBD1,CATSTRQGPDTQYF,TGCGCCACCAGCACGAGACAGGGACCAGATACGCAGTATTTT
TRBV30,TRBJ1-6,.,CAWSVSRDSSYNSPLHF,TGTGCCTGGAGTGTGTCTCGCGATTCCTCCTATAATTCACCCCTCCACTTT
TRBV7-9,TRBJ2-3,TRBD2,CASSLAATTDTQYF,TGTGCCAGCAGCCTAGCGGCCACCACAGATACGCAGTATTTT
TRBV9,TRBJ1-2,TRBD1,CASSDGTGNYGYTF,TGTGCCAGCAGCGACGGGACAGGGAACTATGGCTACACCTTC
TRBV14,TRBJ2-7,.,CASSQDGNRYYEQYF,TGTGCCAGCAGCCAGGACGGGAACCGATACTACGAGCAGTACTTC
TRBV29-1,TRBJ2-7,.,CSAGQDEQYF,TGCAGCGCAGGACAAGACGAGCAGTACTTC
TRBV13,TRBJ1-5,.,CASSLGSGRTPQHF,TGTGCCAGCAGCTTAGGGTCAGGGCGGACGCCCCAGCATTTT
TRBV6-5,TRBJ1-2,.,CASSYEALNFYGYTF,TGTGCCAGCAGTTACGAGGCCCTGAACTTCTATGGCTACACCTTC
TRBV13,TRBJ2-7,.,CASSLITWIGGYEQYF,TGTGCCAGCAGCCTAATCACATGGATTGGGGGGTACGAGCAGTACTTC
TRBV28,TRBJ2-1,TRBD2,CAGSPRGSGRHEQFF,TGTGCCGGCAGTCCCCGGGGTAGCGGGAGACATGAGCAGTTCTTC
TRBV18,TRBJ1-2,.,CASSPPQGPGNYGYTF,TGTGCCAGCTCACCACCCCAGGGCCCAGGGAACTATGGCTACACCTTC
TRBV15,TRBJ1-3,TRBD1,CATSRDRTGAGNTIYF,TGTGCCACCAGCAGAGATCGGACAGGGGCTGGAAACACCATATATTTT
TRBV28,TRBJ1-4,.,CASTTPGGKLFF,TGTGCCAGCACCACCCCCGGAGGAAAACTGTTTTTT
TRBV30,TRBJ2-7,TRBD1,CAWRLPRDSPVYEQYF,TGTGCCTGGAGGTTACCTAGGGACAGCCCCGTCTACGAGCAGTACTTC
TRBV29-1,TRBJ2-1,.,CSVTTSRVRGEQFF,TGCAGCGTTACTACATCCAGGGTACGCGGTGAGCAGTTCTTC
TRBV6-5,TRBJ1-2,.,CASSYAQGGVYGYTF,TGTGCCAGCAGTTACGCACAGGGTGGAGTCTATGGCTACACCTTC
TRBV28,TRBJ2-5,TRBD2,CASSLGPVGSGSRETQYF,TGTGCCAGCAGTTTGGGGCCAGTGGGTAGCGGGAGTAGAGAGACCCAGTACTTC
TRBV11-2,TRBJ1-5,.,CASSPAGLEPQHF,TGTGCCAGCAGCCCAGCGGGTCTGGAGCCCCAGCATTTT
TRBV6-1,TRBJ2-3,.,CASSELGTDTQYF,TGTGCCAGCAGTGAACTCGGGACAGATACGCAGTATTTT
TRBV6-1,TRBJ2-7,TRBD2,CASREAGVWAEQYF,TGTGCCAGCAGGGAAGCGGGAGTTTGGGCCGAGCAGTACTTC
TRBV19,TRBJ2-7,.,CASGATGESYEQYF,TGTGCCAGTGGGGCTACGGGGGAGTCCTACGAGCAGTACTTC
TRBV15,TRBJ1-5,TRBD1,CATSQTGDQPQHF,TGTGCCACCAGCCAAACAGGGGATCAGCCCCAGCATTTT
TRBV10-2,TRBJ1-1,.,CASRGGEAFF,TGCGCCAGCAGGGGGGGAGAAGCTTTCTTT
TRBV5-5,TRBJ2-5,TRBD2,CASSWRGQETQYF,TGTGCCAGCAGCTGGCGGGGGCAAGAGACCCAGTACTTC
TRBV9,TRBJ2-2,.,CASSVTASGGTGELFF,TGTGCCAGCAGCGTAACGGCCTCCGGAGGCACCGGGGAGCTGTTTTTT
TRBV6-5,TRBJ2-7,.,CASSQGGGGVDEQYF,TGTGCCAGCAGTCAAGGCGGAGGGGGCGTGGACGAGCAGTACTTC
TRBV6-5,TRBJ1-1,.,CASRDSMNTEAFF,TGTGCCAGCAGGGACAGTATGAACACTGAAGCTTTCTTT
TRBV9,TRBJ2-7,TRBD2,CASSVAPAGGVHEQYF,TGTGCCAGCAGCGTAGCCCCAGCGGGAGGAGTACACGAGCAGTACTTC
TRBV7-9,TRBJ2-5,.,CASSLAPQAQETQYF,TGTGCCAGCAGCCTAGCTCCACAGGCACAAGAGACCCAGTACTTC
TRBV12-2,TRBJ2-1,.,CASRLEEGGGPLMGSFF,TGTGCAAGTCGCTTAGAAGAAGGCGGGGGCCCTTTGATGGGCTCGTTCTTC
TRBV5-1,TRBJ1-1,.,CASSPSPGQLNTEAFF,TGCGCCAGCAGCCCGAGCCCGGGACAATTGAACACTGAAGCTTTCTTT
TRBV2,TRBJ1-4,.,CASRYSIGQARKLFF,TGTGCCAGCCGGTATTCTATTGGGCAGGCCCGAAAACTGTTTTTT
TRBV5-4,TRBJ2-7,.,CASSFGTNYEQYF,TGTGCCAGCAGCTTTGGGACAAACTACGAGCAGTACTTC
TRBV5-1,TRBJ1-1,TRBD1,CASSSHGQGDTEAFF,TGCGCCAGCAGCTCCCATGGACAGGGGGACACTGAAGCTTTCTTT
TRBV5-1,TRBJ2-7,TRBD1,CASSSRDRGYEQYF,TGCGCCAGCAGCTCCCGGGACAGAGGCTACGAGCAGTACTTC
TRBV7-9,TRBJ1-1,.,CASSLGGAANTEAFF,TGTGCCAGCAGCCTGGGGGGGGCCGCGAACACTGAAGCTTTCTTT
TRBV6-5,TRBJ2-2,TRBD1,CASSYFFGTGVGELFF,TGTGCCAGCAGTTACTTTTTCGGGACAGGCGTCGGGGAGCTGTTTTTT
TRBV28,TRBJ1-5,.,CASRGSHQPQHF,TGTGCCAGCAGGGGCAGCCATCAGCCCCAGCATTTT
TRBV28,TRBJ1-5,TRBD1,CASSTDRGQDQPQHF,TGTGCCAGCAGTACAGACAGGGGGCAAGATCAGCCCCAGCATTTT
TRBV7-9,TRBJ1-2,.,CASSLAMERTYGYTF,TGTGCCAGCAGCTTAGCGATGGAGAGAACCTATGGCTACACCTTC
TRBV6-6,TRBJ2-2,.,CASSYKGSDTGELFF,TGTGCCAGCAGTTACAAAGGGAGTGACACCGGGGAGCTGTTTTTT
TRBV10-2,TRBJ2-7,TRBD1,CASIIPGQGLREQYF,TGCGCCAGCATTATCCCAGGACAGGGCCTAAGGGAGCAGTACTTC
TRBV25-1,TRBJ1-2,.,CASSEISPSGYTF,TGTGCCAGCAGTGAAATCTCCCCCTCGGGCTACACCTTC
TRBV5-4,TRBJ2-5,TRBD1,CASSLRSGGQETQYF,TGTGCCAGCAGCCTGAGGTCAGGGGGCCAAGAGACCCAGTACTTC
TRBV2,TRBJ2-6,TRBD1,CASSEQGALLSGANVLTF,TGTGCCAGCAGTGAACAGGGGGCCCTCCTCTCTGGGGCCAACGTCCTGACTTTC
TRBV10-3,TRBJ1-1,TRBD1,CAISRQGLGTEAFF,TGTGCCATCAGTCGACAGGGGTTGGGCACTGAAGCTTTCTTT
TRBV9,TRBJ2-1,TRBD1,CASSGQGVNEQFF,TGTGCCAGCAGCGGACAGGGGGTCAATGAGCAGTTCTTC
TRBV7-2,TRBJ2-7,.,CASSRAVAYEQYF,TGTGCCAGCAGCCGAGCGGTGGCCTACGAGCAGTACTTC
TRBV7-3,TRBJ2-2,TRBD1,CASGQGISAGELFF,TGTGCCAGCGGACAGGGGATTAGCGCCGGGGAGCTGTTTTTT
TRBV5-1,TRBJ1-1,TRBD1,CASSSTGARGTEAFF,TGCGCCAGCAGCTCGACAGGGGCACGGGGAACTGAAGCTTTCTTT